The following is a TCR beta chain sequence with its context. The antigen remains undetermined. In the PCR, 60 Vbeta and 13 Jbeta primers were used. In the study's own analysis: Later, an analysis found about 77 million unique TCR beta chains, and roughly 10 million of these were shared. The data were produced by immunoSEQ multiplex PCR, yet TCRdb's version contains in-frame clones alone and is incomplete. That table gives V, J and clone size, and the DNA gave D and trimming. The data contain roughly 140,000 clones, approximately 79% of them singletons. This entry comes from a study of cytomegalovirus exposure and HLA in healthy donors. Findings and limits, study-wide: It was in a later analysis that TCR association rates were seen to vary by HLA locus, highest for DRB1 and lowest for HLA-C.

With 7 bases clipped from V and 3 bases from J, the junction kept 19 bases outside the gene matches. The CDR3 is 20 amino acids. Germline CDR1 reads WNHNN; CDR2 reads SYGVQD (reference sequence). The V gene is TRBV10-1, the J gene TRBJ2-2; 11 nucleotides match TRBD2. The TCR was taken from a woman in her 40s in good health and CMV-seropositive. Sequenced input: PBMCs. For the CDR3, the DNA is TGCGCCAGCATCCCGGAAGAAGGTAGCGGGGGGGGGATGGACACCGGGGAGCTGTTTTTT. Its protein product is CASIPEEGSGGGMDTGELFF.